Below, one T cell receptor (beta chain) is given with its context. The sample comes from a study of blood T cell repertoires in COVID-19. The wider study: The samples span acute and convalescent COVID-19 from the United States, Italy and Spain. The cDNA or gDNA used as material had been derived from T cells, B-cell-depleted T cells, or PBMCs.

The CDR3 is made up of 13 amino acids. Method: immunoSEQ multiplex PCR; TCRdb's copy keeps in-frame clones and lacks some. Of approximately 82,000 clones in the sample, around 88% were seen once. The TCR originated in a woman aged 55-75 years with acute or convalescent COVID-19. The genes are TRBV21-1 and TRBJ1-1. TRBV21-1 is a pseudogene locus. Sequencing was carried out using peripheral blood. CDR3 DNA sequence: TGTGCCAGCAGCAACAAGGGAGGGACTGAAGCTTTCTTT. Its translation: CASSNKGGTEAFF.